Listed below are T cell receptor beta chains from one sample, sequenced in a study of cytomegalovirus exposure and HLA in healthy donors. The method was immunoSEQ multiplex PCR; TCRdb's version includes in-frame clones alone and lacks a portion of them. The table lists nearly 100,000 clones, around 10% of them singletons. The sequencing sample was made of PBMCs. The receptors stem from a man in his fifties or sixties in good health and CMV-seropositive. CDR3s include the opening cysteine and the closing phenylalanine or tryptophan. Each record gives: clone size, J gene, CDR3 length, V gene, D gene, CDR3 DNA, CDR3 protein. A D gene is named only where the DNA matches it firmly. Only some rows state a clone size, as once, few, many or a class for expanded clones.

clone_size: NA
j_call: TRBJ1-5
cdr3_length: 14
v_call: TRBV6-6
d_call: NA
cdr3_nt: TGTGCCAGCAGATACCGGGGGTCCATTCAGCCCCAGCATTTT
cdr3_aa: CASRYRGSIQPQHF

clone_size: NA
j_call: TRBJ2-1
cdr3_length: 16
v_call: TRBV4-1
d_call: NA
cdr3_nt: TGCGCCAGCAGCCTTGGGTCCAGGGGGGCTTACAATGAGCAGTTCTTC
cdr3_aa: CASSLGSRGAYNEQFF

clone_size: NA
j_call: TRBJ1-4
cdr3_length: 13
v_call: TRBV7-8
d_call: TRBD1
cdr3_nt: TGTGCCAGCAGCTCTGACAGGGGCGAAAAACTGTTTTTT
cdr3_aa: CASSSDRGEKLFF

clone_size: few
j_call: TRBJ2-7
cdr3_length: 17
v_call: TRBV7-9
d_call: TRBD2
cdr3_nt: TGTGCCAGCAGAATGGGGGGGTTCGTAGGGACCCTCGACGAGCAGTACTTC
cdr3_aa: CASRMGGFVGTLDEQYF

clone_size: NA
j_call: TRBJ2-1
cdr3_length: 10
v_call: TRBV20-1
d_call: NA
cdr3_nt: TGCAGTGCTTTCCGGCGGGAGCAGTTCTTC
cdr3_aa: CSAFRREQFF

clone_size: NA
j_call: TRBJ1-2
cdr3_length: 14
v_call: TRBV13
d_call: TRBD1
cdr3_nt: TGTGCCAGCAGCTCAGGACAGGGGATCGGTGGCTACACCTTC
cdr3_aa: CASSSGQGIGGYTF

clone_size: NA
j_call: TRBJ1-6
cdr3_length: 15
v_call: TRBV7-6
d_call: TRBD1
cdr3_nt: TGTGCCAGCAGCCCCCGCGGACAGGGTAATTCACCCCTCCACTTT
cdr3_aa: CASSPRGQGNSPLHF

clone_size: NA
j_call: TRBJ2-1
cdr3_length: 14
v_call: TRBV28
d_call: NA
cdr3_nt: TGTGCCAGCAGTTTGGGAGCGAACTACAATGAGCAGTTCTTC
cdr3_aa: CASSLGANYNEQFF

clone_size: NA
j_call: TRBJ2-4
cdr3_length: 14
v_call: TRBV27
d_call: NA
cdr3_nt: TGTGCCAGCAGTCCCTTTAGAGAGAAAAACATTCAGTACTTC
cdr3_aa: CASSPFREKNIQYF

clone_size: NA
j_call: TRBJ2-7
cdr3_length: 13
v_call: TRBV2
d_call: TRBD2
cdr3_nt: TGTGCCAGCACCCTAGCGGCCCCCGGCGAGCAGTACTTC
cdr3_aa: CASTLAAPGEQYF

clone_size: NA
j_call: TRBJ2-7
cdr3_length: 13
v_call: TRBV6-5
d_call: TRBD2
cdr3_nt: TGTGCCAGCAGTGGACTAGTTCGCGGTGAGCAGTACTTC
cdr3_aa: CASSGLVRGEQYF

clone_size: NA
j_call: TRBJ2-5
cdr3_length: 13
v_call: TRBV30
d_call: TRBD2
cdr3_nt: TGTGCCTGGAGTATAGGACTAGTACAGACCCAGTACTTC
cdr3_aa: CAWSIGLVQTQYF

clone_size: NA
j_call: TRBJ1-3
cdr3_length: 14
v_call: TRBV6-5
d_call: NA
cdr3_nt: TGTGCCAGCAGCGGGTCCACCTCTGGAAACACCATATATTTT
cdr3_aa: CASSGSTSGNTIYF

clone_size: few
j_call: TRBJ2-3
cdr3_length: 16
v_call: TRBV5-1
d_call: NA
cdr3_nt: TGCGCCAGCAGCTTGGAACCGGGACTTAGCACAGATACGCAGTATTTT
cdr3_aa: CASSLEPGLSTDTQYF

clone_size: few
j_call: TRBJ1-4
cdr3_length: 15
v_call: TRBV30
d_call: TRBD1
cdr3_nt: TGTGCCCGAAACAATCAGGGGGCAACTAATGAAAAACTGTTTTTT
cdr3_aa: CARNNQGATNEKLFF

clone_size: NA
j_call: TRBJ2-5
cdr3_length: 15
v_call: TRBV5-1
d_call: TRBD1
cdr3_nt: TGCGCCAGCAGCTTGGCCGGCAGGGGGCGCGAGACCCAGTACTTC
cdr3_aa: CASSLAGRGRETQYF

clone_size: NA
j_call: TRBJ2-5
cdr3_length: 15
v_call: TRBV27
d_call: TRBD1
cdr3_nt: TGTGCCAGCAGTTTAATGGGGACAGGGCAAGAGACCCAGTACTTC
cdr3_aa: CASSLMGTGQETQYF

clone_size: few
j_call: TRBJ2-7
cdr3_length: 16
v_call: TRBV30
d_call: NA
cdr3_nt: TGTGCCTGGAGAAGACAAGCTAGCTCCGGCTCCTACGAGCAGTACTTC
cdr3_aa: CAWRRQASSGSYEQYF

clone_size: many
j_call: TRBJ2-7
cdr3_length: 12
v_call: TRBV2
d_call: NA
cdr3_nt: TGTGCCAGTCAGCGGAGCTCCTACGAGCAGTACTTC
cdr3_aa: CASQRSSYEQYF

clone_size: few
j_call: TRBJ2-3
cdr3_length: 16
v_call: TRBV5-1
d_call: NA
cdr3_nt: TGCGCCACCGCATTAGGGGCCACGACTGGCAGGGATACGCAGTATTTT
cdr3_aa: CATALGATTGRDTQYF

clone_size: few
j_call: TRBJ1-3
cdr3_length: 16
v_call: TRBV10-3
d_call: NA
cdr3_nt: TGTGCCATCAGTGGCCGGAGTTCCACCTCTGGAAACACCATATATTTT
cdr3_aa: CAISGRSSTSGNTIYF

clone_size: NA
j_call: TRBJ2-1
cdr3_length: 16
v_call: TRBV9
d_call: TRBD2
cdr3_nt: TGTGCCAGCAGCGTAGGACTAGCGGGAGGAGATAATGAGCAGTTCTTC
cdr3_aa: CASSVGLAGGDNEQFF

clone_size: few
j_call: TRBJ2-1
cdr3_length: 14
v_call: TRBV29-1
d_call: NA
cdr3_nt: TGCAGCGCCGGAGCGGGTAGTCGGATCAATGAGCAGTTCTTC
cdr3_aa: CSAGAGSRINEQFF

clone_size: few
j_call: TRBJ2-3
cdr3_length: 17
v_call: TRBV7-6
d_call: TRBD2
cdr3_nt: TGTGCCAGCAGCTTAGCGGGACTAGCGGGACCCCCAGATACGCAGTATTTT
cdr3_aa: CASSLAGLAGPPDTQYF

clone_size: NA
j_call: TRBJ2-1
cdr3_length: 15
v_call: TRBV27
d_call: NA
cdr3_nt: TGTGCCAGCAGTCCCCTTAGAGCGGAGGGTCATGAGCAGTTCTTC
cdr3_aa: CASSPLRAEGHEQFF

clone_size: few
j_call: TRBJ1-6
cdr3_length: 18
v_call: TRBV28
d_call: TRBD1
cdr3_nt: TGTGCCAGCAGTTTGGGAACCGGGACAGGGCTCTATAATTCACCCCTCCACTTT
cdr3_aa: CASSLGTGTGLYNSPLHF

clone_size: NA
j_call: TRBJ1-4
cdr3_length: 16
v_call: TRBV5-4
d_call: NA
cdr3_nt: TGTGCCAGCAGCTTGGCCCGACAGTCAACTAATGAAAAACTGTTTTTT
cdr3_aa: CASSLARQSTNEKLFF

clone_size: few
j_call: TRBJ2-1
cdr3_length: 15
v_call: TRBV19
d_call: TRBD2
cdr3_nt: TGTGCCAGTAGTATGGGCGGGAGTGGGGACAATGAGCAGTTCTTC
cdr3_aa: CASSMGGSGDNEQFF

clone_size: NA
j_call: TRBJ2-1
cdr3_length: 13
v_call: TRBV27
d_call: NA
cdr3_nt: TGTGCCAGCACCGCGCGCTCCTACAATGAGCAGTTCTTC
cdr3_aa: CASTARSYNEQFF

clone_size: few
j_call: TRBJ1-5
cdr3_length: 16
v_call: TRBV6-1
d_call: TRBD1
cdr3_nt: TGTGCCAGCAGTGCCCCAGGGGGCATAGGCAATCAGCCCCAGCATTTT
cdr3_aa: CASSAPGGIGNQPQHF

clone_size: NA
j_call: TRBJ1-1
cdr3_length: 13
v_call: TRBV29-1
d_call: NA
cdr3_nt: TGCAGCGTGGCCCGGGGGGGGTGGGCTGAAGCTTTCTTT
cdr3_aa: CSVARGGWAEAFF

clone_size: few
j_call: TRBJ2-7
cdr3_length: 11
v_call: TRBV20-1
d_call: NA
cdr3_nt: TGCAGTGCGAACAGACAGATCGAGCAGTACTTC
cdr3_aa: CSANRQIEQYF

clone_size: NA
j_call: TRBJ2-7
cdr3_length: 18
v_call: TRBV28
d_call: TRBD2
cdr3_nt: TGTGCCAGCAGTGTACGCCCGACTAGCGGGAGTATCGCCTACGAGCAGTACTTC
cdr3_aa: CASSVRPTSGSIAYEQYF

clone_size: NA
j_call: TRBJ1-2
cdr3_length: 12
v_call: TRBV7-2
d_call: TRBD1
cdr3_nt: TGTGCCAGCAGCTTCGACAGGGTTGGCTACACCTTC
cdr3_aa: CASSFDRVGYTF

clone_size: few
j_call: TRBJ2-3
cdr3_length: 16
v_call: TRBV4-1
d_call: TRBD1
cdr3_nt: TGCGCCAGCAGCCTAGTTGGTGGACAGGCCACAGATACGCAGTATTTT
cdr3_aa: CASSLVGGQATDTQYF

clone_size: few
j_call: TRBJ1-4
cdr3_length: 15
v_call: TRBV6-5
d_call: TRBD1
cdr3_nt: TGTGCCAGCAGGGGTACTCAGGGGGGAGGCGAAAAACTGTTTTTT
cdr3_aa: CASRGTQGGGEKLFF

clone_size: NA
j_call: TRBJ1-2
cdr3_length: 14
v_call: TRBV28
d_call: NA
cdr3_nt: TGTGCCAGCAGTTTAACAGACAGAAGGGATAGCTACACCTTC
cdr3_aa: CASSLTDRRDSYTF

clone_size: NA
j_call: TRBJ2-5
cdr3_length: 14
v_call: TRBV28
d_call: NA
cdr3_nt: TGTGCCAGCGGTTCTATAGGGGTGTGGGAGACCCAGTACTTC
cdr3_aa: CASGSIGVWETQYF

clone_size: NA
j_call: TRBJ2-3
cdr3_length: 16
v_call: TRBV6-6
d_call: TRBD2
cdr3_nt: TGTGCCAGCAGTTATTTGACTAGCGGGAACACAGATACGCAGTATTTT
cdr3_aa: CASSYLTSGNTDTQYF

clone_size: few
j_call: TRBJ2-7
cdr3_length: 13
v_call: TRBV19
d_call: NA
cdr3_nt: TGTGCCAGTAGCGAGAGGAGCGGGCGCGAGCAGTACTTC
cdr3_aa: CASSERSGREQYF

clone_size: few
j_call: TRBJ2-5
cdr3_length: 16
v_call: TRBV9
d_call: TRBD2
cdr3_nt: TGTGCCAGCAGCGTAGACGACGGGAGGGCCAGGGAGACCCAGTACTTC
cdr3_aa: CASSVDDGRARETQYF

clone_size: NA
j_call: TRBJ2-2
cdr3_length: 16
v_call: TRBV5-1
d_call: NA
cdr3_nt: TGCGCCAGCAGCTTAACCGGGACTCCAAACACCGGGGAGCTGTTTTTT
cdr3_aa: CASSLTGTPNTGELFF

clone_size: NA
j_call: TRBJ2-5
cdr3_length: 15
v_call: TRBV10-2
d_call: TRBD2
cdr3_nt: TGCGCCAGCAGTAGAAATAGCGGGGAACAAGAGACCCAGTACTTC
cdr3_aa: CASSRNSGEQETQYF

clone_size: few
j_call: TRBJ1-6
cdr3_length: 15
v_call: TRBV27
d_call: TRBD1
cdr3_nt: TGTGCCAGCAGTGTGCTGGGACAGACTAATTCACCCCTCCACTTT
cdr3_aa: CASSVLGQTNSPLHF

clone_size: NA
j_call: TRBJ2-4
cdr3_length: 17
v_call: TRBV6-7
d_call: NA
cdr3_nt: TGTGCCAGCAGTTACTCGAATCTCGCGTTAGCCAAAAACATTCAGTACTTC
cdr3_aa: CASSYSNLALAKNIQYF

clone_size: NA
j_call: TRBJ2-2
cdr3_length: 16
v_call: TRBV5-4
d_call: TRBD2
cdr3_nt: TGTGCCAGCAGCTCGACTAGCGGGAGACACACCGGGGAGCTGTTTTTT
cdr3_aa: CASSSTSGRHTGELFF

clone_size: NA
j_call: TRBJ1-4
cdr3_length: 15
v_call: TRBV4-1
d_call: NA
cdr3_nt: TGCGCCAGCAGCCAAACGTGGGGCGGTAATGAAAAACTGTTTTTT
cdr3_aa: CASSQTWGGNEKLFF

clone_size: NA
j_call: TRBJ1-2
cdr3_length: 14
v_call: TRBV5-6
d_call: TRBD1
cdr3_nt: TGTGCCAGCAGCGAACAGGGGCCCCTCTATGGCTACACCTTC
cdr3_aa: CASSEQGPLYGYTF

clone_size: NA
j_call: TRBJ1-5
cdr3_length: 15
v_call: TRBV6-1
d_call: NA
cdr3_nt: TGTGCCAGCAGTGAGTTCAGGGGAGGCAATCAGCCCCAGCATTTT
cdr3_aa: CASSEFRGGNQPQHF

clone_size: NA
j_call: TRBJ2-3
cdr3_length: 14
v_call: TRBV5-1
d_call: TRBD1
cdr3_nt: TGCGCCGGCAGCCTCGGACAGGGCCCTAATACGCAGTATTTT
cdr3_aa: CAGSLGQGPNTQYF

clone_size: NA
j_call: TRBJ1-1
cdr3_length: 12
v_call: TRBV29-1
d_call: NA
cdr3_nt: TGCAGCGTTGGGTTCCAGGGAACTGAAGCTTTCTTT
cdr3_aa: CSVGFQGTEAFF

clone_size: NA
j_call: TRBJ1-4
cdr3_length: 14
v_call: TRBV4-2
d_call: NA
cdr3_nt: TGTGCCAGCAGCTTACAGGTTTTTAATGAAAAACTGTTTTTT
cdr3_aa: CASSLQVFNEKLFF

clone_size: NA
j_call: TRBJ1-2
cdr3_length: 14
v_call: TRBV6-1
d_call: NA
cdr3_nt: TGTGCCAGCAGTGTTGGGGGACGGGGAGGAGGCTACACCTTC
cdr3_aa: CASSVGGRGGGYTF